This T cell receptor beta chain was recovered during a study of cytotoxic CD8 clonotypes in ibrutinib-treated CLL (TCRdb year 2021). Context from the whole study: The cohort was composed of approximately 11 relapsed/refractory and roughly 16 treatment-naive patients; IGHV unmutated status was identified in some 17 patients. Responses were partial in about 25 patients and complete in 2; after median roughly 69 months follow-up, about 14 stayed in remission and some twelve progressed. Samples at response were collected after a median of approximately twelve months of treatment, with a range of 6 to 36 months. Samples averaged roughly 280,000 productive templates and roughly 86,000 productive rearrangements. Longitudinal samples were obtainable from about 30% of the 86 participants in the trial. Cryopreserved peripheral blood mononuclear cells were collected before treatment, at response, and at either disease progression or sustained remission. All remission and progressive disease samples were collected while patients were still receiving ibrutinib. The paper's findings and limits, for the study overall: Public clonotypes were found to be uncommon and were observed to contract or remain stable during treatment; the increase in clonality was shown to reflect expansion of private clonotypes at ibrutinib response. Clonality rose at ibrutinib response, remained stable during sustained remission, and dropped back toward baseline at progression. At baseline, clonality was higher than in age-matched healthy donors and showed a strong correlation with circulating CD8+ T-cell counts. Lymph node repertoires were not examined, and the timing of sampling was not matched between patients in sustained remission and those whose disease progressed.

The CDR3 runs 12 amino acids, cysteine and phenylalanine included. CDR3 DNA only is kept here, 36 bases in frame from base 1. Sequences KGHSH (CDR1) and LQKENI (CDR2) are obtained from the germline V gene. The V and J ends are trimmed by 6 bases and 4 bases, leaving 10 bases between them. The time point label, read with the paper, signifies: roughly 2 years on ibrutinib. For TCR beta library preparation, approximately 2 micrograms of genomic DNA was extracted from cryopreserved PBMCs. Longitudinal blood samples from CLL patients on ibrutinib monotherapy underwent high-throughput TCR beta sequencing. Patients were enrolled in a phase 2 open-label single-center ibrutinib monotherapy trial. On a MiSeq, deep resolution sequencing aimed for a depth between 1 in 1 million and 1 in 200,000 T cells, with each clonotype covered approximately 9.2x on average. The immunoSEQ hsTCRB Kit was used to generate the TCR beta libraries. Turning to the authors' computational methods: Data were analyzed with ImmunoSEQ Data Assistant and ImmunoSEQ Analyzer, with V, D and J genes assigned per IMGT definitions. Clonality, which ranges from 0 to 1, was calculated by subtracting the normalized Shannon entropy of productive rearrangement frequencies from one. Only overrepresented clonotypes making up at least 0.05% of each patient's repertoire were included in the public clonotype analysis. Some 13 repertoires from age-matched healthy donors, obtained from immuneACCESS, served as clonality controls. In TCRdb, the immuneACCESS table is reduced to in-frame sequences with V and J assigned. These tables do not hold every clone; where another copy was compared, an unresolved V gene accounts for under half, and the others remain unexplained. V and J calls and clone size are given by that table; D and trimming were obtained from the DNA. The sample profile shows 140,000 to 150,000 clones; about three quarters of them were found once. The ten largest make up approximately 5.1% of the sample.

In regard to this clone: It lacks a known antigen. No clone much larger than this one lies a single base away; base qualities are absent.

Sequencing used PBMCs, obtained after 24 months of ibrutinib treatment. The sequence derives from a human donor with chronic lymphocytic leukemia. Recombination joined TRBV18 with TRBJ2-7; no D gene call is confident. The DNA sequence is as follows: TGTGCCAGCTCCGTGACGGAGTACGAGCAGTACTTC. Translation gives CASSVTEYEQYF.